Described below is a single T cell receptor (beta chain) sequence and its context. This specimen belongs to a study of T cell responses to AZD1222 COVID-19 vaccine. Germline values: CDR1 SGHAT, CDR2 FQNNGV. CDR3 length equals 17 residues. V lost 4 bases, J lost 9 bases, and 10 bases stayed unmatched. The data were produced by immunoSEQ multiplex PCR, yet TCRdb's version contains in-frame clones alone and is incomplete. This sample has around 80,000 clones, with approximately 83% found just once. J is TRBJ1-6 and V is TRBV11-2, with 12 bases aligning to TRBD1. This sequence was found in an adult who received the AZD1222 COVID-19 vaccine. The sequenced sample was peripheral blood, obtained 28 days after the second AZD1222 dose. The CDR3 DNA reads TGTGCCAGCAGCTCGGGAGGGACAGGGGGCGATTTTTCACCCCTCCACTTT. Its translation: CASSSGGTGGDFSPLHF. The entire variable domain, with the rest obtained from reference TRBV11-2 and TRBJ1-6, is as follows: EAGVAQSPRYKIIEKRQSVAFWCNPISGHATLYWYQQILGQGPKLLIQFQNNGVVDDSQLPKDRFSAERLKGVDSTLKIQPAKLEDSAVYLCASSSGGTGGDFSPLHFGNGTRLTVT.